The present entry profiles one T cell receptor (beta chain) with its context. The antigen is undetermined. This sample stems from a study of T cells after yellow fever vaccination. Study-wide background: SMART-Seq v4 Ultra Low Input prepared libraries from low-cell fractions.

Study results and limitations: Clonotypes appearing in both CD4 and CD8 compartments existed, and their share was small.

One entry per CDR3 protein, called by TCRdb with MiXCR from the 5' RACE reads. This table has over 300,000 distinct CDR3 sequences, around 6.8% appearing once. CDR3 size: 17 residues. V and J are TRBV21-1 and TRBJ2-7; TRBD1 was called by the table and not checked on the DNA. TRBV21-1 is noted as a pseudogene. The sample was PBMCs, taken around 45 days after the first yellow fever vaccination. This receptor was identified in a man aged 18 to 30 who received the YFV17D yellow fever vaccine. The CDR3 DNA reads TGTGCCAGCAGCCCAAAACCCCGGCATCGGGGTACCCACGAGCAGTACGTC. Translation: CASSPKPRHRGTHEQYV.